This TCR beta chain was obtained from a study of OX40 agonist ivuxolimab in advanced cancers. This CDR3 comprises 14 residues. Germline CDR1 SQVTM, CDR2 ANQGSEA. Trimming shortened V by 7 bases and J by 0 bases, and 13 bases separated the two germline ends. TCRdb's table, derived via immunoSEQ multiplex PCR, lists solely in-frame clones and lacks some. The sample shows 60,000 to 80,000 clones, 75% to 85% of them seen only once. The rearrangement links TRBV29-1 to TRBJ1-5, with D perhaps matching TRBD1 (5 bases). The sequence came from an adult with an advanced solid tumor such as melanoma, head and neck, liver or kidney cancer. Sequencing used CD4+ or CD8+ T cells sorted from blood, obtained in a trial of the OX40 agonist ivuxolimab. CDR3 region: CSAVGGDSNQPQHF. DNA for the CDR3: TGCAGCGCGGTGGGGGGTGATAGCAATCAGCCCCAGCATTTT.